A single sample is the source of the 16 T cell receptor beta chains below, sequenced in a study of T cell responses to AZD1222 COVID-19 vaccine. Profiling relied on immunoSEQ multiplex PCR, and the TCRdb table lists in-frame clones only, not all of them. Here the sample spans about 160,000 clones, roughly 90% being singletons. The sequenced sample was peripheral blood, obtained 28 days after the second AZD1222 dose. These receptors came from an adult who received the AZD1222 COVID-19 vaccine.

The V and J genes are TRBV7-9 and TRBJ2-7; weak D call: TRBD2 (5 bases). V was pared by 5 bases and J by 3 bases, with 11 bases between. Germline-derived CDR1 and CDR2 are SEHNR and FQNEAQ (reference sequence). The CDR3 loop spans 13 amino acids. CDR3 region: CASSLSGSYEQYF. DNA for the CDR3: TGTGCCAGCAGCCTCTCGGGGAGCTACGAGCAGTACTTC.

This chain uses TRBV7-9 with TRBJ2-1, with D possibly TRBD2 on 6 matching bases. Looked up from germline, CDR1 is SEHNR and CDR2 is FQNEAQ (reference sequence). The CDR3 totals 13 residues. Deletions cut 5 bases from V and 8 bases from J, with 13 bases between. CDR3 bases: TGTGCCAGCAGCCCCCGGAGGGACCATGAGCAGTTCTTC. Amino acid sequence: CASSPRRDHEQFF.

The chain has TRBV6-1 and TRBJ1-2, with a weak D call TRBD1 (5 bases). Looked up from germline, CDR1 is MNHNS and CDR2 is SASEGT. The germline V and J ends were trimmed by 4 bases and 3 bases, with 18 bases remaining between them. CDR3 length: 16 residues. The CDR3 loop reads CASSAPSRGRDYGYTF. As DNA, the CDR3 is TGTGCCAGCAGTGCCCCCTCAAGGGGCAGGGACTATGGCTACACCTTC.

The chain employs TRBV6-5 and TRBJ2-5; tentatively, D is TRBD2 (6 bases). This CDR3 spans 13 amino acids. CDR1 and CDR2 (germline): MNHEY, SVGAGI. The CDR3 loop reads CATGNGGQETQYF. The CDR3 DNA follows: TGTGCTACCGGGAACGGGGGACAAGAGACCCAGTACTTC.

The chain joins TRBV7-2 to TRBJ1-1; weak D call: TRBD1 (6 bases). The V gene lost 1 base and the J gene lost 8 bases, with 14 bases spanning the gap. This CDR3 comprises 14 residues. Germline CDR1 and CDR2: SGHTA and FQGNSA. DNA for the CDR3: TGTGCCAGCAGCTTAGGGGCTGCGCAGGGGGAAGCTTTCTTT. This sequence encodes CASSLGAAQGEAFF.

This rearrangement joins TRBV30 to TRBJ1-6; D is possibly TRBD1 (6 bases). The germline CDR1 and CDR2 sequences are GTSNPN and SVGIG (reference sequence). This CDR3 spans 14 amino acids. With 0 bases removed from V and 5 bases from J, the gap between germline ends came to 8 bases. The CDR3 spells CAWSVYRDNSPLHF. The CDR3 coding sequence is TGTGCCTGGAGTGTGTACAGGGATAATTCACCCCTCCACTTT.

The V and J genes are TRBV19 and TRBJ1-1; no clear D gene. CDR1 is LNHDA, CDR2 SQIVND, per germline (reference sequence). The CDR3 runs 13 residues. Trimming cost V 7 bases and J 2 bases, with 11 bases left between them. The CDR3 DNA follows: TGTGCCAGTACGACTATTCCAAACACTGAAGCTTTCTTT. Residues: CASTTIPNTEAFF.

The rearrangement joins TRBV5-1 to TRBJ1-1, with D perhaps TRBD1 (5 bases). CDR1 and CDR2 (germline): SGHRS, YFSETQ. V was trimmed by 1 base and J by 6 bases, leaving 13 bases between them. The CDR3 consists of 14 residues. The CDR3 reads CASSLIPGPSEAFF. CDR3 nucleotides: TGCGCCAGCAGCTTGATTCCGGGACCCTCTGAAGCTTTCTTT.

The rearrangement uses TRBV7-9 and TRBJ2-1; 9 bases align to TRBD2. Germline V CDR1 and CDR2: SEHNR, FQNEAQ (reference sequence). With V trimmed by 4 bases and J by 9 bases, 4 bases remained unmatched. CDR3 size: 13 residues. DNA for the CDR3: TGTGCCAGCAGCTCCGAGCGGGGGGTTGAGCAGTTCTTC. This codes for CASSSERGVEQFF.

V and J are TRBV19 and TRBJ2-5, with D possibly being TRBD1 or TRBD2 (6 bases each). The length of the CDR3 is 16 residues. The V gene's germline CDR1 is LNHDA and CDR2 SQIVND (reference sequence). The germline V and J ends were trimmed by 1 base and 5 bases, with 17 bases remaining between them. CDR3 nucleotide sequence: TGTGCCAGTAGTATAGTCCCGTCTCAAGGGGGGGAGACCCAGTACTTC. It is translated as CASSIVPSQGGETQYF.

The chain has TRBV4-1 and TRBJ1-2; D is unclear. The length of the CDR3 is 14 residues. Germline V gene lookup returns CDR1 MGHRA and CDR2 YSYEKL. The V and J ends lost 0 bases and 6 bases respectively, with 11 bases between them. CDR3 sequence reads: CASSQDRVLNGYTF. The DNA for the CDR3 is TGCGCCAGCAGCCAAGATAGGGTGCTTAATGGCTACACCTTC.

V usage is TRBV2 and J usage is TRBJ2-5; maybe TRBD1 (6 bases). This CDR3 is built from 16 residues. Germline V gene sequence: CDR1 SNHLY, CDR2 FYNNEI. Trimming took off 2 bases at V and 0 bases at J, with 13 bases between the two ends. Here the CDR3 reads CASSEFTRQDQETQYF. The CDR3 DNA is TGTGCCAGCAGTGAATTTACCCGACAGGACCAAGAGACCCAGTACTTC.

This chain joins TRBV6-2 or TRBV6-3 and TRBJ1-2, with a tentative D call TRBD1 (6 bases). V lost 6 bases and J 8 bases, leaving 16 bases between the germline ends. The CDR3 totals 13 residues. Germline lookup yields CDR1 MNHEY and CDR2 SVGEGT. The CDR3 DNA is TGTGCCAGCAGCCCAGACAGGCTTGACGGCTACACCTTC. It encodes CASSPDRLDGYTF.

The V gene is TRBV19, the J gene TRBJ1-3, with 10 bases fitting TRBD1. The germline V gene has CDR1 LNHDA and CDR2 SQIVND (reference sequence). The CDR3 has 15 amino acids. Germline trimming cut 6 bases from V and 0 bases from J; bases unmatched to any gene: 2. The CDR3 sequence is CASRDRGSSGNTIYF. The CDR3, as DNA: TGTGCCAGTAGGGACAGGGGGTCCTCTGGAAACACCATATATTTT.

The chain links TRBV29-1 to TRBJ1-1; D is undetermined. The CDR3 consists of 14 residues. Trimming removed 4 bases at V and 0 bases at J, with 12 bases between. The germline V gene encodes CDR1 SQVTM and CDR2 ANQGSEA. CDR3 residues: CSVVPADMNTEAFF. CDR3 bases: TGCAGCGTTGTTCCGGCAGACATGAACACTGAAGCTTTCTTT. Supplemented by reference TRBV29-1 and TRBJ1-1, the full variable domain reads SAVISQKPSRDICQRGTSLTIQCQVDSQVTMMFWYRQQPGQSLTLIATANQGSEATYESGFVIDKFPISRPNLTFSTLTVSNMSPEDSSIYLCSVVPADMNTEAFFGQGTRLTVV.

This clone was picked up one time. Other DNA sequences within the sample encode an identical CDR3. This chain joins TRBV30 and TRBJ1-1; 7 bases match TRBD1. Trimming took 0 bases from V and 8 from J; bases not matched to a gene: 6. The CDR3 covers 13 residues. The V gene's germline CDR1 is GTSNPN and CDR2 SVGIG (reference sequence). For the CDR3, the DNA is TGTGCCTGGAGTGTTTCAGGGGGGACCGAAGCTTTCTTT. This gives the protein CAWSVSGGTEAFF.